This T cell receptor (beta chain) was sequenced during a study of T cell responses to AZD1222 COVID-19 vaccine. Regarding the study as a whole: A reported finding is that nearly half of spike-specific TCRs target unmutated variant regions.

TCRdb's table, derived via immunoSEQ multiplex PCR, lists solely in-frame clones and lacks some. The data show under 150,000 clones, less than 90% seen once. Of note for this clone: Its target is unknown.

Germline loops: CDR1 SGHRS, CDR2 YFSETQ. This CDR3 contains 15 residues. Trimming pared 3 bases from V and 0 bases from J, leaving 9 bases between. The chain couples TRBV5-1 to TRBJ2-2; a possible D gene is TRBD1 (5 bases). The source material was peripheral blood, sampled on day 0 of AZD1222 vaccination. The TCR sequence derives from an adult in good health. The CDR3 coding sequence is TGCGCCAGCAGCTACGGACACGCGAACACCGGGGAGCTGTTTTTT. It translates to CASSYGHANTGELFF. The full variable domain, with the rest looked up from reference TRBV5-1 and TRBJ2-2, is KAGVTQTPRYLIKTRGQQVTLSCSPISGHRSVSWYQQTPGQGLQFLFEYFSETQRNKGNFPGRFSGRQFSNSRSEMNVSTLELGDSALYLCASSYGHANTGELFFGEGSRLTVL.